Listed here are 2 T cell receptor beta chains from one sample, sequenced in a study of Tregs in tolerant kidney transplant recipients. The data were produced by immunoSEQ multiplex PCR, yet TCRdb's version contains in-frame clones alone and is incomplete. The table shows some 68,000 clones, with roughly 84% occurring only once. The specimen sequenced was CD4+ T cells from blood. Source of these receptors: a human donor in good health.

The V call is TRBV29-1, the J call TRBJ1-1; tentative D call: TRBD1 (5 bases). Trimming took off 4 bases at V and 3 bases at J, with 15 bases between the two ends. Germline loops: CDR1 SQVTM, CDR2 ANQGSEA. The CDR3 is 14 amino acids. CDR3 sequence (DNA): TGCAGCGTTGCATCCTCGGGAGGGGACACTGAAGCTTTCTTT. Translated, it gives CSVASSGGDTEAFF.

J is TRBJ1-5 and V is TRBV19; D is unclear. Germline V lookup: CDR1 LNHDA, CDR2 SQIVND (reference sequence). The V end was cut by 5 bases, the J end by 7 bases, with 9 bases between. The CDR3 totals 12 residues. CDR3 nucleotide sequence: TGTGCCAGTAGTCTTCAGCAACAGCCCCAGCATTTT. Protein sequence: CASSLQQQPQHF.